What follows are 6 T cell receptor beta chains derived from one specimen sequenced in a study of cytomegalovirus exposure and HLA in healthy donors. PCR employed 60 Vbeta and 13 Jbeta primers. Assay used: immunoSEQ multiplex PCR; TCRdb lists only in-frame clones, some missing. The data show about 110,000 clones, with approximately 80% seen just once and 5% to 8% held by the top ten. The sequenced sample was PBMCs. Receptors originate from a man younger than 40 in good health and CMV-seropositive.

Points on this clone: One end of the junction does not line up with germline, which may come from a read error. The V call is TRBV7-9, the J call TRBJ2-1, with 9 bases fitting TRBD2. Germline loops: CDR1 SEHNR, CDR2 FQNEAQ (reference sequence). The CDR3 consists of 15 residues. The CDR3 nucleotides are TGTTCCAGCAGCTTAATGGTTAGCGGGGGAAATGAGCAGTTCTTC. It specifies CSSSLMVSGGNEQFF.

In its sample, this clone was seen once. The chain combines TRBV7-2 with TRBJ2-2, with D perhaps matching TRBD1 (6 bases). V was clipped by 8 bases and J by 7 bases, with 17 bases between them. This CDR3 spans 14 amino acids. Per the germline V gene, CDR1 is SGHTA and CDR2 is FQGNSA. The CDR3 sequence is CASSQTGLGGELFF. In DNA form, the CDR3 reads TGTGCCAGCTCCCAAACAGGGTTAGGCGGGGAGCTGTTTTTT. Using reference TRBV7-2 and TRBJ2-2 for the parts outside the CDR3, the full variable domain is GAGVSQSPSNKVTEKGKDVELRCDPISGHTALYWYRQSLGQGLEFLIYFQGNSAPDKSGLPSDRFSAERTGGSVSTLTIQRTQQEDSAVYLCASSQTGLGGELFFGEGSRLTVL.

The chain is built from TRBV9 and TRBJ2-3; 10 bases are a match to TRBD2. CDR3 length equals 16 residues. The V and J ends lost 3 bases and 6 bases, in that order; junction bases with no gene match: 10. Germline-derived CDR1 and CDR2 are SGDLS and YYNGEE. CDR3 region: CASSAMYSGGSDTQYF. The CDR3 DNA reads TGTGCCAGCAGCGCAATGTATAGCGGGGGGTCGGATACGCAGTATTTT. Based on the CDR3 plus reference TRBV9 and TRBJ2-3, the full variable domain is DSGVTQTPKHLITATGQRVTLRCSPRSGDLSVYWYQQSLDQGLQFLIQYYNGEERAKGNILERFSAQQFPDLHSELNLSSLELGDSALYFCASSAMYSGGSDTQYFGPGTRLTVL.

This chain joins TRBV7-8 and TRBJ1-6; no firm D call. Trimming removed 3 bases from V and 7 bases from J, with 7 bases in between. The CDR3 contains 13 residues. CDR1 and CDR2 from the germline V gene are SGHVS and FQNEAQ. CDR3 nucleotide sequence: TGTGCCAGCAGCTTTTCTGTAAATTCACCCCTCCACTTT. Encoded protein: CASSFSVNSPLHF.

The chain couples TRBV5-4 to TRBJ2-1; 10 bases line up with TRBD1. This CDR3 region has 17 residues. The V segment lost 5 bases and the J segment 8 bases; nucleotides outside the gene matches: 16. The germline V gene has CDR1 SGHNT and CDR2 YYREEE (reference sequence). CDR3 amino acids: CASRQNPGQGHLDEQFF. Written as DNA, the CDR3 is TGTGCCAGCAGGCAAAATCCGGGACAGGGGCATTTGGATGAGCAGTTCTTC.

The CDR3 spells CASSFTGTGTYEQYF. The DNA of the CDR3 is TGTGCCAGCAGCTTTACCGGGACAGGGACCTACGAGCAGTACTTC. This chain links TRBV7-2 with TRBJ2-7, with 9 positions matching TRBD1. CDR3 length: 15 amino acids. Germline V gene data show CDR1 as SGHTA and CDR2 as FQGNSA. The junction had 5 bases not matched to a gene; V was cut back by 3 bases and J by 2 bases.